Listed here are 25 T cell receptor beta chains from one sample, sequenced in a study of cytomegalovirus exposure and HLA in healthy donors. PCR amplification relied on 60 Vbeta primers (plus 13 Jbeta primers). Clones were read by immunoSEQ multiplex PCR, and TCRdb kept only the in-frame ones, dropping some. This sample has roughly 130,000 clones, with more than 60% found just once. The sample was PBMCs. The origin of the receptors is a middle-aged woman in good health and CMV-seropositive.

The V call is TRBV6-5, the J call TRBJ1-4; D is undetermined. CDR1 is MNHEY and CDR2 is SVGAGI in the germline V gene. V lost 5 bases and J lost 2, with 6 bases in between. This CDR3 spans 13 amino acids. CDR3 sequence reads: CASSPHTNEKLFF. CDR3 in DNA: TGTGCCAGCAGTCCCCATACTAATGAAAAACTGTTTTTT.

Within the sample, this clone is medium-sized. This rearrangement joins TRBV7-9 to TRBJ2-7, with TRBD1 as a possible D gene (5 bases). V lost 7 bases to trimming and J lost 3 bases, with 25 bases between them. The CDR3 covers 17 residues. Germline values: CDR1 SEHNR, CDR2 FQNEAQ (reference sequence). The CDR3 DNA follows: TGTGCCAGCAACCCGGGCTCCCTCGGGCAAGGGGTCTACGAGCAGTACTTC. It translates to CASNPGSLGQGVYEQYF.

The genes are TRBV4-1 and TRBJ2-1, with TRBD2 matching over 8 bases. The J segment lost 8 bases and the V segment lost 3 bases, leaving 6 bases of the junction unmatched. The CDR3 is 14 residues long. Germline V gene sequence: CDR1 MGHRA, CDR2 YSYEKL. CDR3 nucleotides: TGCGCCAGCAGCCAGCTCGGGACTAGTTATGAGCAGTTCTTC. Translating gives CASSQLGTSYEQFF.

The chain recombines TRBV5-4 with TRBJ2-1; D is possibly TRBD1 (6 bases). This CDR3 spans 13 amino acids. CDR1 is SGHNT, CDR2 YYREEE, per germline (reference sequence). With 5 bases removed from V and 7 bases from J, the gap between germline ends came to 13 bases. CDR3 coding DNA: TGTGCCAGCAGGAATGGACAGAGGAATGAGCAGTTCTTC. Protein product: CASRNGQRNEQFF.

The chain links TRBV29-1 to TRBJ1-2; D might be TRBD1 (5 bases). This CDR3 contains 15 residues. V dropped 5 bases and J dropped 3 bases, with 19 bases sitting between them. Germline V gives CDR1 SQVTM, CDR2 ANQGSEA. Here the CDR3 DNA reads TGCAGCGTTTACCGATCAGGGCCGGTCTACTATGGCTACACCTTC. Protein: CSVYRSGPVYYGYTF.

This chain connects TRBV7-9 to TRBJ2-7; D is ambiguous. Trimming took off 1 base at V and 8 bases at J, with 12 bases between the two ends. The CDR3 consists of 13 residues. Germline CDR1 and CDR2: SEHNR and FQNEAQ (reference sequence). The CDR3 DNA reads as TGTGCCAGCAGCTTAGGATCGGGTTCCAAGCAGTACTTC. Its translation: CASSLGSGSKQYF.

The chain carries TRBV19 and TRBJ1-2; D gene ambiguous. This CDR3 is built from 15 residues. The germline CDR1 and CDR2 sequences are LNHDA and SQIVND (reference sequence). Trimming cost V 3 bases and J 3 bases, with 14 bases left between them. CDR3 amino acids: CASSIIARQYYGYTF. CDR3 nucleotides: TGTGCCAGTAGTATTATAGCTCGGCAGTACTATGGCTACACCTTC. The full variable domain, completed using reference TRBV19 and TRBJ1-2, is DGGITQSPKYLFRKEGQNVTLSCEQNLNHDAMYWYRQDPGQGLRLIYYSQIVNDFQKGDIAEGYSVSREKKESFPLTVTSAQKNPTAFYLCASSIIARQYYGYTFGSGTRLTVV.

This clone was seen only a few times. V gene TRBV30 combines with J gene TRBJ2-5, with a tentative D call TRBD1 (6 bases). Trimming stripped 2 bases from V and 5 bases from J, with 9 bases between. This CDR3 has 12 residues. Germline loops: CDR1 GTSNPN, CDR2 SVGIG (reference sequence). The CDR3 nucleotides read TGTGCCTGGAGTAGGCAGGGGGAGACCCAGTACTTC. Encoded protein: CAWSRQGETQYF.

By frequency in the sample, this clone is medium-sized. The V gene is TRBV7-9, the J gene TRBJ1-4; D is uncertain. V was pared by 3 bases and J by 2 bases, with 13 bases between. The length of the CDR3 is 16 residues. Germline lookup yields CDR1 SEHNR and CDR2 FQNEAQ (reference sequence). The CDR3 protein is CASSLFNRWTNEKLFF. CDR3 nucleotide sequence: TGTGCCAGCAGCTTGTTTAACAGATGGACTAATGAAAAACTGTTTTTT.

This clone was recorded once. The rearrangement uses TRBV20-1 and TRBJ1-2; no reliable D call. V was trimmed by 5 bases and J by 8 bases, leaving 6 bases between them. Germline CDR1 reads DFQATT; CDR2 reads SNEGSKA (reference sequence). This CDR3 is 9 amino acids long. CDR3: CSAAGGYTF. CDR3 nucleotides: TGCAGTGCTGCCGGGGGCTACACCTTC.

The CDR3 region has the DNA TGTGCCAGCAGTACTACTCCCTCAGGGAGGGGTGCTTTCTTT. Encoded protein: CASSTTPSGRGAFF. The J gene is TRBJ1-1, the V gene TRBV28; a weak D match, TRBD1 (5 bases). The CDR3 loop spans 14 amino acids. Germline values: CDR1 MDHEN, CDR2 SYDVKM. Trimming shortened V by 5 bases and J by 11 bases, and 21 bases separated the two germline ends.

The J gene is TRBJ2-7, the V gene TRBV4-2, with D possibly TRBD1 on 6 matching bases. V shed 0 bases and J shed 0 bases, with 12 bases lying between them. In germline, CDR1 is LGHNA, CDR2 YNFKEQ. This CDR3 comprises 16 residues. Written as DNA, the CDR3 is TGTGCCAGCAGCCAAGATGGGGTAGGGGGCTCCTACGAGCAGTACTTC. Encoded protein: CASSQDGVGGSYEQYF.

This chain connects TRBV9 to TRBJ2-1; D might be TRBD1 (5 bases). The V gene lost 2 bases and the J gene lost 4 bases, with 10 bases spanning the gap. The CDR3 covers 14 residues. CDR1 is SGDLS and CDR2 is YYNGEE in the germline V gene. In DNA form, the CDR3 reads TGTGCCAGCAGCGTCGGAACAGGATACAATGAGCAGTTCTTC. Protein sequence: CASSVGTGYNEQFF.

This rearrangement joins TRBV9 to TRBJ1-1; D is unclear. V lost 0 bases, J lost 0 bases, and 9 bases lay in between. The CDR3 has 15 residues. Germline assignment: CDR1 SGDLS and CDR2 YYNGEE. CDR3 in DNA: TGTGCCAGCAGCGTAGGGGAGGGATTGAACACTGAAGCTTTCTTT. This encodes CASSVGEGLNTEAFF.

The rearrangement joins TRBV5-1 to TRBJ1-1; 8 nucleotides agree with TRBD1. This CDR3 is 18 amino acids long. Germline V gene lookup returns CDR1 SGHRS and CDR2 YFSETQ. Trimming cost V 0 bases and J 4 bases; bases outside gene matches: 14. The CDR3 DNA follows: TGCGCCAGCAGCTTGGAGGGCCAGGGGGCGAAAGTTGTCACTGAAGCTTTCTTT. Translated, it gives CASSLEGQGAKVVTEAFF.

V is TRBV5-1 and J is TRBJ1-2; a weak D match, TRBD1 (6 bases). Germline loops: CDR1 SGHRS, CDR2 YFSETQ. V lost 4 bases and J 6 bases, leaving 13 bases between the germline ends. The CDR3 extends over 13 amino acids. The CDR3 reads CASSPDRQDGYTF. CDR3 DNA sequence: TGCGCCAGCAGCCCCGATAGACAGGATGGCTACACCTTC.

The genes are TRBV13 and TRBJ1-3; tentative D call: TRBD1 (5 bases). The CDR3 extends over 14 amino acids. Trimming left V 8 bases short and J 0 bases short, with 11 bases between. CDR1 and CDR2 (germline): PRHDT, FYEKMQ (reference sequence). In DNA, the CDR3 is TGTGCCAGCTCCTCTGACAGCTCTGGAAACACCATATATTTT. Amino acid sequence: CASSSDSSGNTIYF.

The V gene is TRBV28, the J gene TRBJ1-2; a possible D gene is TRBD1 (6 bases). CDR1 and CDR2 (germline): MDHEN, SYDVKM. The CDR3 covers 15 residues. V was clipped by 3 bases and J by 3 bases, with 14 bases between them. This CDR3 is CASSLDSSVHYGYTF. CDR3 sequence (DNA): TGTGCCAGCAGTTTGGACAGTAGTGTACACTATGGCTACACCTTC.

The chain joins TRBV10-2 to TRBJ2-7, with a tentative D call TRBD2 (5 bases). Germline lookup yields CDR1 WSHSY and CDR2 SAAADI. The V and J ends lost 6 bases and 5 bases respectively, with 17 bases between them. There are 14 residues in the CDR3. The CDR3 DNA sequence: TGCGCCAGCAGCCTAGCTTTAGGAAATAACGAGCAGTACTTC. The encoded protein is CASSLALGNNEQYF.

J is TRBJ2-3 and V is TRBV14, with unresolved D. The CDR3 is 13 amino acids. Germline V gives CDR1 SGHDN, CDR2 FVKESK. The germline V and J ends were trimmed by 1 base and 6 bases, with 8 bases remaining between them. In nucleotides, the CDR3 is TGTGCCAGCAGCCAAGGCTCCAGGGATACGCAGTATTTT. Encoded protein: CASSQGSRDTQYF.

The V and J genes are TRBV7-2 and TRBJ2-7; tentatively, D is TRBD1 (5 bases). The CDR3 is 16 residues long. Trimming took off 0 bases at V and 3 bases at J, with 15 bases between the two ends. Germline CDR1 and CDR2: SGHTA and FQGNSA. The CDR3 protein is CASSLAHQTEYYEQYF. The CDR3 DNA sequence: TGTGCCAGCAGCTTAGCCCACCAGACAGAATACTACGAGCAGTACTTC.

The chain carries TRBV5-6 and TRBJ2-1, with D hard to call. V was clipped by 0 bases and J by 0 bases, with 7 bases between them. The CDR3 contains 15 residues. Germline V gene data show CDR1 as SGHDT and CDR2 as YYEEEE. CDR3 protein: CASSLVDDSYNEQFF. The CDR3 nucleotides read TGTGCCAGCAGCTTGGTAGATGACTCCTACAATGAGCAGTTCTTC.

This clone came up a few times. The rearrangement joins TRBV4-3 to TRBJ1-1, with 7 bases lining up with TRBD1. Looked up from germline, CDR1 is LGHNA and CDR2 is YSLEER. V lost 1 base and J lost 7; bases outside the gene matches: 15. This CDR3 region has 17 residues. The CDR3 loop is CASSQGNLGTAFSEAFF. DNA for the CDR3: TGCGCCAGCAGCCAAGGAAACCTTGGGACAGCCTTTAGTGAAGCTTTCTTT.

The rearrangement uses TRBV25-1 and TRBJ1-5, with TRBD1 identical over 9 bases. The length of the CDR3 is 14 residues. Per germline, CDR1 MGHDK and CDR2 SYGVNS. J was trimmed by 7 bases and V by 4 bases; bases with no gene match: 5. The CDR3 loop reads CASSGTGDEQPQHF. CDR3 in DNA: TGTGCCAGCAGTGGGACAGGGGATGAGCAGCCCCAGCATTTT. The full variable domain, in which reference TRBV25-1 and TRBJ1-5 provide the parts outside the CDR3, is EADIYQTPRYLVIGTGKKITLECSQTMGHDKMYWYQQDPGMELHLIHYSYGVNSTEKGDLSSESTVSRIRTEHFPLTLESARPSHTSQYLCASSGTGDEQPQHFGDGTRLSIL.

The J gene is TRBJ1-2, the V gene TRBV2; weak D call: TRBD1 (5 bases). V was shortened by 8 bases and J by 8 bases, with 21 bases between the two germline ends. Germline loops: CDR1 SNHLY, CDR2 FYNNEI. The CDR3 is made up of 14 amino acids. Here the CDR3 reads CASGESGGAGGYTF. The CDR3 DNA follows: TGTGCCAGCGGAGAGTCGGGGGGAGCGGGCGGCTACACCTTC.